The 8 T cell receptor beta chains below all came from one sample that was sequenced in a study of response to subunit inactivated influenza vaccine (dated 2018 in TCRdb). Preparation of the library involved RT-PCR. TCRdb lists the instrument as Illumina HiSeq 2500. TCRdb trimmed public reads at Q25 via fastp, called clones via MiXCR and kept in-frame beta chains. Identical CDR3 protein sequences are pooled into one entry, listed with their most common genes and DNA. Recorded for this sample are some 520,000 distinct CDR3 sequences; 16% of them occurred a single time. The top ten clones comprise roughly 3.1% of the sample. Sequenced here: CD4+ T cells sorted from PBMCs, sampled 23 to 25 months after vaccination. All receptors derive from a man aged 50 to 75 who received an inactivated influenza vaccine. Donor details come from another sample of the same person, matched by shared clones.

This clonotype was counted between two and nine times. The chain employs TRBV5-6 and TRBJ2-5, with a tentative D call TRBD1 (7 bases). This CDR3 spans 13 amino acids. CDR1 and CDR2 (germline): SGHDT, YYEEEE. V was shortened by 0 bases and J by 8 bases, with 11 bases between the two germline ends. The CDR3 DNA reads TGTGCCAGCAGCTTGGCAGGGGGGACCACCCAGTACTTC. Translating gives CASSLAGGTTQYF.

Many counts were recorded for this clonotype. The chain uses TRBV5-1 and TRBJ2-1; D is perhaps TRBD1 or TRBD2 (5 bases each). Per germline, CDR1 SGHRS and CDR2 YFSETQ. CDR3 length: 12 amino acids. The germline V and J ends were trimmed by 3 bases and 8 bases, with 9 bases remaining between them. The CDR3 sequence is CASSSGRDEQFF. The CDR3 region has the DNA TGCGCCAGCAGCTCGGGACGGGATGAGCAGTTCTTC. The full variable domain, completed using reference TRBV5-1 and TRBJ2-1, is KAGVTQTPRYLIKTRGQQVTLSCSPISGHRSVSWYQQTPGQGLQFLFEYFSETQRNKGNFPGRFSGRQFSNSRSEMNVSTLELGDSALYLCASSSGRDEQFFGPGTRLTVL.

The rearrangement links TRBV7-9 to TRBJ2-2, with D unclear. With 0 bases removed from V and 7 bases from J, the gap between germline ends came to 6 bases. The CDR3 length is 13 residues. Germline loops: CDR1 SEHNR, CDR2 FQNEAQ (reference sequence). CDR3 nucleotides: TGTGCCAGCAGCTTAGCGGGTGGCGGGGAGCTGTTTTTT. Amino acid sequence: CASSLAGGGELFF.

This clonotype has just one count. This chain connects TRBV11-2 to TRBJ2-1, with D possibly TRBD2 on 5 matching bases. V shed 1 base and J shed 2 bases, with 12 bases lying between them. Per germline, CDR1 SGHAT and CDR2 FQNNGV. This CDR3 spans 16 amino acids. CDR3 sequence: CASSLGTEATYNEQFF. CDR3 sequence (DNA): TGTGCCAGCAGCTTAGGCACGGAGGCCACCTACAATGAGCAGTTCTTC. Drawing the rest from reference TRBV11-2 and TRBJ2-1, the complete variable domain is EAGVAQSPRYKIIEKRQSVAFWCNPISGHATLYWYQQILGQGPKLLIQFQNNGVVDDSQLPKDRFSAERLKGVDSTLKIQPAKLEDSAVYLCASSLGTEATYNEQFFGPGTRLTVL.

This clonotype was picked up a small number of times. V gene TRBV9 combines with J gene TRBJ2-7; 8 nucleotides match TRBD2. The CDR3 extends over 16 amino acids. J was trimmed by 2 bases and V by 0 bases; bases with no gene match: 7. Germline loops: CDR1 SGDLS, CDR2 YYNGEE. CDR3 DNA: TGTGCCAGCAGCGTAGGAAAGCGGGAGTTTACCTACGAGCAGTACTTC. It encodes CASSVGKREFTYEQYF.

In this sample, this clonotype turned up a few times. V usage is TRBV5-1 and J usage is TRBJ2-1, with 7 bases aligning to TRBD2. The CDR3 length is 15 residues. The V gene end was trimmed by 0 bases and the J gene end by 8 bases; junction bases not matched to a gene: 8. Germline V lookup: CDR1 SGHRS, CDR2 YFSETQ. CDR3 sequence reads: CASSLGGAGSDEQFF. The CDR3 nucleotides are TGCGCCAGCAGCTTGGGGGGAGCGGGGTCCGATGAGCAGTTCTTC.

V and J are TRBV29-1 and TRBJ1-1, with D perhaps TRBD1 (5 bases). CDR3 size: 12 residues. V lost 5 bases and J 1 base, leaving 8 bases between the germline ends. Germline V CDR1 and CDR2: SQVTM, ANQGSEA. CDR3 protein: CSVSTGNTEAFF. CDR3 DNA: TGCAGCGTTAGTACAGGGAACACTGAAGCTTTCTTT.

The rearrangement joins TRBV27 to TRBJ2-3, with D tentatively TRBD1 (5 bases). CDR3 length: 12 residues. With 6 bases removed from V and 7 bases from J, the gap between germline ends came to 11 bases. Germline V gene lookup returns CDR1 MNHEY and CDR2 SMNVEV (reference sequence). The CDR3 region has the DNA TGTGCCAGCAGCAGGGTGGGAAATACGCAGTATTTT. It codes for CASSRVGNTQYF.